This passage covers 23 T cell receptor beta chains from one sample sequenced in a study of T cells expressing NK-cell markers. TCRdb re-called the 5' RACE reads and catalogs CDR3 proteins one per entry, DNA excluded. This listing includes roughly 180,000 distinct CDR3 sequences. Sequencing was carried out using blood T cells: a sorted CD56 or NKG2C T cell subset, CD4+ or CD8+ T cells, or bulk PBMC T cells (not recorded which). These receptors were collected from a woman between 18 and 70 years old in good health.

The chain links TRBV7-2 to TRBJ1-5; TCRdb's assignment of TRBD1 cannot be checked, as there is no DNA. Germline-derived CDR1 and CDR2 are SGHTA and FQGNSA. There are 13 residues in the CDR3. The CDR3: CATQGTPNQPQHF.

This chain uses TRBV9 with TRBJ2-1; TCRdb outputs TRBD1, but without DNA this stays unchecked. This CDR3 region has 16 residues. Germline-derived CDR1 and CDR2 are SGDLS and YYNGEE. Here the CDR3 reads CASSVVGGGSYNEQFF.

The V and J genes are TRBV5-1 and TRBJ1-4; TCRdb names TRBD1, which stays unverified in the absence of DNA. This CDR3 contains 15 residues. CDR1 and CDR2 from the germline V gene are SGHRS and YFSETQ. The CDR3 loop is CASRNEGAGGEKLFF.

The chain joins TRBV6-2 or TRBV6-3 to TRBJ2-2. This CDR3 region has 12 residues. The germline V gene has CDR1 MNHEY and CDR2 SVGEGT. The CDR3 here is CASSYSFGELFF.

The chain links TRBV20-1 to TRBJ2-3; TCRdb names TRBD2, which stays unverified in the absence of DNA. The CDR3 has 16 amino acids. CDR1 and CDR2 from the germline V gene are DFQATT and SNEGSKA (reference sequence). CDR3 sequence reads: CSARGGGLAALDTQYF.

The chain couples TRBV6-5 to TRBJ1-1. Germline V gene sequence: CDR1 MNHEY, CDR2 SVGAGI. The CDR3 is made up of 16 amino acids. CDR3 region: CASSYLRGTVNTEAFF.

The chain carries TRBV9 and TRBJ2-7; TCRdb's assignment of TRBD1 cannot be checked, as there is no DNA. This CDR3 spans 17 amino acids. The germline CDR1 and CDR2 sequences are SGDLS and YYNGEE. The CDR3 sequence is CASSPELGTRSRYEQYF.

The chain is built from TRBV20-1 and TRBJ1-1; TCRdb's D call of TRBD1 is untestable without DNA. Germline CDR1 and CDR2: DFQATT and SNEGSKA (reference sequence). The CDR3 is 14 amino acids. The CDR3 sequence: CSAIKTGMNTEAFF.

The CDR3: CASSAQAGGLYTQYF. The chain uses TRBV9 and TRBJ2-3; TCRdb's D gene call, TRBD2, goes unchecked for lack of DNA. The germline gives CDR1 SGDLS, CDR2 YYNGEE. This CDR3 is built from 15 residues. Looking up the rest from reference TRBV9 and TRBJ2-3 gives the full variable domain: DSGVTQTPKHLITATGQRVTLRCSPRSGDLSVYWYQQSLDQGLQFLIQYYNGEERAKGNILERFSAQQFPDLHSELNLSSLELGDSALYFCASSAQAGGLYTQYFGPGTRLTVL.

V and J are TRBV12-3 or TRBV12-4 and TRBJ2-3; TCRdb selects TRBD1, and the lack of DNA leaves this call unchecked. This CDR3 comprises 16 residues. This chain's CDR3 is CASSLAMGAGTDTQYF.

The chain employs TRBV28 and TRBJ1-2; TCRdb gives TRBD1 as the D gene, but with no DNA this cannot be confirmed. There are 15 residues in the CDR3. Germline V gives CDR1 MDHEN, CDR2 SYDVKM. The CDR3 sequence is CASRTGTGHNYGYTF.

This CDR3 reads CASSLTGANGETQYF. The genes are TRBV7-9 and TRBJ2-5; with no DNA, the TCRdb D assignment of TRBD1 cannot be verified. Germline V gene sequence: CDR1 SEHNR, CDR2 FQNEAQ (reference sequence). The CDR3 totals 15 residues.

This rearrangement joins TRBV12-5 to TRBJ2-1; no DNA is available, so the TRBD1 call from TCRdb remains unchecked. From germline, CDR1 is LGHNT and CDR2 FRNRAP. The CDR3 covers 15 residues. The CDR3 sequence is CASGSPWGVYNEQFF.

This rearrangement joins TRBV2 to TRBJ2-3; the D call of TRBD2 rests on TCRdb alone, since no DNA is present to check it. Germline CDR1 and CDR2: SNHLY and FYNNEI. The CDR3 contains 12 residues. CDR3 residues: CASGLAADTQYF.

The rearrangement links TRBV18 to TRBJ2-1; TCRdb designates TRBD1, a call that cannot be tested without DNA. Germline CDR1 reads KGHSH; CDR2 reads LQKENI. CDR3 size: 16 residues. CDR3 in amino acids: CASSPEEGASYNEQFF.

The chain is built from TRBV11-2 and TRBJ2-5; as DNA is missing, the TRBD2 call by TCRdb cannot be tested. Germline values: CDR1 SGHAT, CDR2 FQNNGV. This CDR3 contains 19 residues. The chain's CDR3 is CASSLEGLAGGQVSETQYF.

The rearrangement uses TRBV5-5 and TRBJ2-7; TCRdb calls TRBD1, which cannot be checked without DNA. CDR1 and CDR2 (germline): SGHKS, YYEKEE (reference sequence). The CDR3 extends over 14 amino acids. The CDR3 region is CASSLGTVSHEQYF.

The chain combines TRBV7-2 with TRBJ2-7. Germline V gene lookup returns CDR1 SGHTA and CDR2 FQGNSA. This CDR3 region has 12 residues. This CDR3 is CASSLSATEQYF.

The chain carries TRBV30 and TRBJ2-7. The CDR3 consists of 13 residues. CDR1 is GTSNPN and CDR2 is SVGIG in the germline V gene (reference sequence). The CDR3 loop is CAWSGWDSYEQYF.

The J gene is TRBJ2-7, the V gene TRBV21-1; with no DNA, the TCRdb D assignment of TRBD1 cannot be verified. TRBV21-1 has pseudogene status. The CDR3 is 17 amino acids. CDR3 loop: CASSKLKGAVTLEEQYF.

J is TRBJ2-5 and V is TRBV5-1; without DNA, the TCRdb call of TRBD1 cannot be checked. The CDR3 runs 16 residues. Germline V gene lookup returns CDR1 SGHRS and CDR2 YFSETQ. The CDR3 is CASSLMSGGNQETQYF. Complete variable domain (other parts from reference TRBV5-1 and TRBJ2-5): KAGVTQTPRYLIKTRGQQVTLSCSPISGHRSVSWYQQTPGQGLQFLFEYFSETQRNKGNFPGRFSGRQFSNSRSEMNVSTLELGDSALYLCASSLMSGGNQETQYFGPGTRLLVL.

This CDR3 is CASSLGFGSPLYEQYF. This chain links TRBV5-1 with TRBJ2-7; TCRdb selects TRBD2, and the lack of DNA leaves this call unchecked. This CDR3 region has 16 residues. Germline lookup yields CDR1 SGHRS and CDR2 YFSETQ.

The V call is TRBV3-1, the J call TRBJ2-2; as DNA is missing, the TRBD2 call by TCRdb cannot be tested. CDR1 and CDR2 (germline): LGHDT, YNNKEL (reference sequence). The CDR3 consists of 15 residues. The CDR3: CASSRLAQNTGELFF.